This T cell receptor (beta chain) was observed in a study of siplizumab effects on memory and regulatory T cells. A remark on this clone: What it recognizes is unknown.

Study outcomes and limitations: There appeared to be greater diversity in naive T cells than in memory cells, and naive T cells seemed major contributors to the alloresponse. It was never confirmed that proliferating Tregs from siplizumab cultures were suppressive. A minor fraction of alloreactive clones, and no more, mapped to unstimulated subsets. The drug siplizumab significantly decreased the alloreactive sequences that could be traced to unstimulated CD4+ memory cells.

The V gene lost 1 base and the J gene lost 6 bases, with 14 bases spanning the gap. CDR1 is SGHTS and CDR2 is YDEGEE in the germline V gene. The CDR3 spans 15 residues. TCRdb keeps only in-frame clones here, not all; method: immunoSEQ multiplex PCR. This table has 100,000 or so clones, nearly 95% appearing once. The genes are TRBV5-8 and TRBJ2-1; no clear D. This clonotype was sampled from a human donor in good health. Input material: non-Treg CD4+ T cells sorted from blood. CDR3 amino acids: CASSLTGPSGNEQFF. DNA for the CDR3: TGTGCCAGCAGCTTGACTGGCCCTTCAGGCAATGAGCAGTTCTTC.